This is a list of T cell receptor beta chains from one sample in a study of regulatory T cells in long-lasting Graves disease. One entry per CDR3 protein, called by TCRdb with MiXCR from the multiplex PCR reads. The data hold approximately 230,000 distinct CDR3 sequences, with around 16% observed a single time. Sequencing was performed on peripheral blood mononuclear cells (PBMCs), taken at new diagnosis, from a patient treated with antithyroid drugs. The receptors come from a female donor with Graves disease. The conserved cysteine and the conserved F or W are not part of the CDR3 here. Each record gives: J gene, V gene, D gene, CDR3 protein. A D gene is named only where the DNA matches it firmly.

j_call: TRBJ1-2; v_call: TRBV7-2; d_call: .; cdr3_aa: ASRSGTRYGYT
j_call: TRBJ2-1; v_call: TRBV19; d_call: TRBD1; cdr3_aa: TSSIGTGYNEQF
j_call: TRBJ2-2; v_call: TRBV2; d_call: .; cdr3_aa: ASSEKTLLLRELF
j_call: TRBJ2-7; v_call: TRBV10-1; d_call: .; cdr3_aa: ASSESPISYEQY
j_call: TRBJ1-1; v_call: TRBV19; d_call: .; cdr3_aa: ASIKSAAGTEAF
j_call: TRBJ2-3; v_call: TRBV4-2; d_call: TRBD2; cdr3_aa: ASSQDQGLVAADTQY
j_call: TRBJ2-7; v_call: TRBV14; d_call: TRBD1; cdr3_aa: ASSQGGTGGNYEQY
j_call: TRBJ2-1; v_call: TRBV11-2; d_call: TRBD2; cdr3_aa: ASSSMKGLAGGGEQF
j_call: TRBJ2-2; v_call: TRBV3-1; d_call: .; cdr3_aa: ASSESPGTLAGELF
j_call: TRBJ2-7; v_call: TRBV10-3; d_call: .; cdr3_aa: AISGAGRLYEQY
j_call: .; v_call: TRBV24-1; d_call: TRBD2; cdr3_aa: ATSDLAGGQPDTQY
j_call: TRBJ2-7; v_call: TRBV20-1; d_call: TRBD1; cdr3_aa: SARDPGTGTYEQY
j_call: TRBJ2-2; v_call: TRBV20-1; d_call: .; cdr3_aa: SARDYGSGLTGELF
j_call: TRBJ2-7; v_call: TRBV6-5; d_call: TRBD1; cdr3_aa: ASSYRISTGGYEQY
j_call: TRBJ1-1; v_call: TRBV7-2; d_call: .; cdr3_aa: ASSLDGGLTEAF
j_call: TRBJ2-3; v_call: TRBV19; d_call: TRBD2; cdr3_aa: ASSTSGRAGTDTQY
j_call: TRBJ2-3; v_call: TRBV24-1; d_call: .; cdr3_aa: ATSDSWSDPGTDTQY
j_call: TRBJ2-5; v_call: TRBV12-3/TRBV12-4; d_call: .; cdr3_aa: ASSLTRAQLPQY
j_call: TRBJ1-2; v_call: TRBV24-1; d_call: .; cdr3_aa: ATSDHKGYGYT
j_call: TRBJ1-6; v_call: TRBV20-1; d_call: TRBD1; cdr3_aa: SAQGENSPLH
j_call: TRBJ1-1; v_call: TRBV11-2; d_call: TRBD1; cdr3_aa: ASSWTGGSGTEAF
j_call: TRBJ2-5; v_call: TRBV12-3/TRBV12-4; d_call: .; cdr3_aa: ASSLRDTQETQY